This is a list of T cell receptor beta chains from one sample in a study of human T cells and chemical hapten exposure. MiXCR, applied by TCRdb to the RACE reads, yields one record per CDR3 protein. The table records about 190,000 distinct CDR3 sequences, around a quarter of them present only once. The sequencing here drew on whole blood, taken in connection with sensitization to the hapten diphenylcyclopropenone (DPC). These receptors were collected from a woman in her thirties or forties with alopecia areata. Some clones in this sample may be carry-over from other donors' samples. CDR3s include the opening cysteine and the closing phenylalanine or tryptophan. The order of the fields is V gene, CDR3 protein.

>TRBV7-8
CASSLARVQETQYF
>TRBV7-9
CASSLPITWTSVGTDTQYF
>TRBV29-1
CSVLAGPGELFF
>TRBV3-1
CASSHTARAGELFF
>TRBV28
CASSLPGQGANGAFF
>TRBV28
CASSLKGRGNQPQHF
>TRBV4-3
CASSQDWAGNEQFF
>TRBV27
CASATQNNNEQFF
>TRBV4-1
CASSQGHGWGEQFF
>TRBV6-2/TRBV6-3
CASSARDQPSYEQYF
>TRBV6-5
CASSSGGQGAEKLFF
>TRBV11-2
CASSFIGGNTDTQYF
>TRBV10-3
CATAGGGYPYEQYF
>TRBV6-5
CASSYSRGLNTEAFF
>TRBV12-3/TRBV12-4
CASRPTGSNEQFF
>TRBV18
CASSPDRAEKLFF
>TRBV7-9
CASSSQRTSGYQETQYF
>TRBV7-2
CASSLSRGDYYEQYF
>TRBV28
CASSLSGQGAYEQYF
>TRBV20-1
CSADGTASTDTQYF
>TRBV10-3
CAISGEGLAGYTDTQYF
>TRBV28
CASTVSGTYEQYF
>TRBV4-2
CASSPGGPYEQYF
>TRBV6-2/TRBV6-3
CASSYNLAGAGEQYF
>TRBV4-3
CASSQAGDGKNIQYF
>TRBV29-1
CSVEDPGVLQGDQYF
>TRBV28
CASSLGGAWTYGYTF
>TRBV6-2/TRBV6-3
CASSYTSGAYNEQFF
>TRBV6-1
CASRAGEGYEQYF
>TRBV19
CASSYGTGDYGYTF
>TRBV11-3
CASSFIGGELFF
>TRBV10-3
CAISTSNTEAFF
>TRBV7-8
CASTEAGGHTDTQYF
>TRBV5-5
CASSATGGRTEAFF
>TRBV29-1
CSVEGTPGKPIYNEQFF
>TRBV10-3
CAISESISSDEQYF
>TRBV6-2/TRBV6-3
CASSYRAGVGDTEAFF
>TRBV24-1
CATSGSQGFSNQPQHF
>TRBV5-6
CASSLIFSGEGNEQFF
>TRBV20-1
CSAMGWVSDSNQPQHF